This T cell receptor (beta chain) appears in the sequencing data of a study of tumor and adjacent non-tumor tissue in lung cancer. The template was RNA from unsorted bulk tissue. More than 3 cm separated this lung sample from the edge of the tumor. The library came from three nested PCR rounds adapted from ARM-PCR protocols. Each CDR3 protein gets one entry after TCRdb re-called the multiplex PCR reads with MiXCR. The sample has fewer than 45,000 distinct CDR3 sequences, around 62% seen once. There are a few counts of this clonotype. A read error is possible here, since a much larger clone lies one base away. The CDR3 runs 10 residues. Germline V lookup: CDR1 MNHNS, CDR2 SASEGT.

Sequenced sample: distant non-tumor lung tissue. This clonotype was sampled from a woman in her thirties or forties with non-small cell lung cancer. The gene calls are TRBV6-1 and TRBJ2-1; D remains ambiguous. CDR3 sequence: CAGSVYEQFF. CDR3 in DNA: TGTGCCGGCAGTGTCTACGAGCAGTTCTTC.